A single sample gave rise to the 26 T cell receptor beta chains below, sequenced in a study of blood T cell repertoires in COVID-19. Profiling relied on immunoSEQ multiplex PCR, and the TCRdb table lists in-frame clones only, not all of them. There are about 300,000 clones in the sample; around 90% occur only once, and 1.5% to 2% lies in the top ten. The sequenced sample consisted of PBMCs or T cells enriched from blood (not recorded which). The receptors were sampled from a woman aged 40-49 years who had recovered from COVID-19.

This clone was seen once. This chain joins TRBV7-9 and TRBJ1-2; 8 bases align to TRBD1. Germline trimming cut 7 bases from V and 8 bases from J; bases unmatched to any gene: 12. This CDR3 has 14 residues. Germline CDR1 SEHNR, CDR2 FQNEAQ (reference sequence). This CDR3 reads CASTQIYRGAGYTF. CDR3 nucleotide sequence: TGTGCCAGCACCCAAATCTACAGGGGGGCCGGCTACACCTTC.

The rearrangement joins TRBV12-5 to TRBJ2-1, with 7 bases fitting TRBD1. CDR1 and CDR2 (germline): LGHNT, FRNRAP. This CDR3 contains 13 residues. With 4 bases clipped from V and 4 bases from J, the junction kept 1 base outside the gene matches. The CDR3 loop reads CASGWDSYNEQFF. Written as DNA, the CDR3 is TGTGCTAGTGGTTGGGACAGTTACAATGAGCAGTTCTTC.

This chain joins TRBV7-9 and TRBJ1-4, with D possibly matching TRBD1 (5 bases). Deletions cut 5 bases from V and 11 bases from J, with 18 bases between. The CDR3 extends over 14 amino acids. CDR1 and CDR2 from the germline V gene are SEHNR and FQNEAQ (reference sequence). This CDR3 is CASSPSGPGAKLFF. In nucleotides, the CDR3 is TGTGCCAGCAGCCCCTCGGGTCCTGGGGCGAAACTGTTTTTT.

This sequence joins TRBV30 and TRBJ2-7, with TRBD1 identical over 10 bases. The V gene end was trimmed by 3 bases and the J gene end by 3 bases; junction bases not matched to a gene: 8. Germline V gene sequence: CDR1 GTSNPN, CDR2 SVGIG (reference sequence). CDR3 length: 15 residues. The CDR3 bases are TGTGCCTGGAGCGTGGGGACAGGGGCTGTCTACGAGCAGTACTTC. Its protein is CAWSVGTGAVYEQYF.

The chain employs TRBV4-3 and TRBJ2-5; possibly TRBD1 for D (8 bases). The germline gives CDR1 LGHNA, CDR2 YSLEER. The CDR3 runs 14 residues. The V end lost 8 bases, the J end lost 5 bases, and 18 bases lay between the germline ends. For the CDR3, the DNA is TGCGCCAGCGATAAGACAGGGGAGGGCGAGACCCAGTACTTC. This sequence encodes CASDKTGEGETQYF.

The chain employs TRBV19 and TRBJ2-5, with D perhaps matching TRBD2 (5 bases). The germline gives CDR1 LNHDA, CDR2 SQIVND (reference sequence). V lost 3 bases and J lost 7, with 12 bases in between. The CDR3 consists of 13 residues. CDR3 amino acids: CASSMGEGGTQYF. As DNA, the CDR3 is TGTGCCAGTAGTATGGGTGAGGGCGGGACCCAGTACTTC.

This chain uses TRBV7-8 with TRBJ2-2; 8 bases align to TRBD1. V lost 5 bases, J lost 3 bases, and 5 bases stayed unmatched. The CDR3 runs to 15 residues. Germline CDR1 reads SGHVS; CDR2 reads FQNEAQ. The CDR3 DNA follows: TGTGCCAGCAGCCCCCGGACAGGGCACACCGGGGAGCTGTTTTTT. As protein: CASSPRTGHTGELFF.

The V gene is TRBV6-1, the J gene TRBJ1-6; maybe TRBD1 (5 bases). Trimming removed 2 bases at V and 7 bases at J, with 12 bases between. The CDR3 is 15 amino acids. Germline V gene sequence: CDR1 MNHNS, CDR2 SASEGT. The CDR3 DNA reads TGTGCCAGCAGTGAAATTCAGGGTGGGAATTCACCCCTCCACTTT. Translated: CASSEIQGGNSPLHF.

In this sample, this clone turned up once. The rearrangement uses TRBV6-4 and TRBJ1-2, with D perhaps TRBD1 (5 bases). Trimming took off 3 bases at V and 3 bases at J, with 17 bases between the two ends. Germline V gene sequence: CDR1 MRHNA, CDR2 SNTAGT. The CDR3 runs to 16 residues. The CDR3 reads CASSDQAGIPYYGYTF. DNA of the CDR3: TGTGCCAGCAGTGATCAGGCAGGGATCCCCTACTATGGCTACACCTTC.

The chain couples TRBV6-5 to TRBJ1-2; D not certain. The V gene's germline CDR1 is MNHEY and CDR2 SVGAGI. Trimming removed 2 bases at V and 2 bases at J, with 9 bases between. CDR3 length: 14 residues. The CDR3 region has the DNA TGTGCCAGCAGTTACGAGTCGGGGAACTATGGCTACACCTTC. Residues: CASSYESGNYGYTF.

The genes are TRBV30 and TRBJ2-3; no clear D gene. The CDR3 loop spans 14 amino acids. Looked up from germline, CDR1 is GTSNPN and CDR2 is SVGIG (reference sequence). Trimming took off 3 bases at V and 1 base at J, with 11 bases between the two ends. The CDR3 loop is CAWRSRHRTDTQYF. The CDR3 bases are TGTGCCTGGAGGTCACGACACCGCACAGATACGCAGTATTTT.

As regards this clone: Other DNA sequences within the sample encode an identical CDR3. The rearrangement links TRBV7-3 to TRBJ2-5, with 15 bases that match TRBD2. The germline V gene has CDR1 SGHTA and CDR2 FQGTGA. This CDR3 has 15 residues. Losses at the gene ends were 5 bases for V and 5 bases for J; bases not matched to a gene: 3. CDR3 nucleotide sequence: TGTGCCAGCAGCCCCGGACTAGCGGGAGGGGAGACCCAGTACTTC. Residues: CASSPGLAGGETQYF.

This chain connects TRBV7-2 to TRBJ2-7; TRBD1 matches at 8 bases. Germline lookup yields CDR1 SGHTA and CDR2 FQGNSA. The V gene end was trimmed by 2 bases and the J gene end by 5 bases; junction bases not matched to a gene: 2. The CDR3 loop spans 13 amino acids. The CDR3 DNA reads TGTGCCAGCAGCTTAAGACAGGGGCACGAGCAGTACTTC. It encodes CASSLRQGHEQYF.

The V and J genes are TRBV3-1 (or the pseudogene TRBV3-2) and TRBJ1-1; tentatively, D is TRBD1 (6 bases). V gave up 2 bases and J gave up 2 bases, with 15 bases separating them. The CDR3 has 16 residues. The germline V gene has CDR1 LGHDT and CDR2 YNNKEL (reference sequence). This CDR3 is CASSQSRGTTNTEAFF. CDR3 nucleotides: TGTGCCAGCAGCCAATCCCGTGGGACAACCAACACTGAAGCTTTCTTT.

This chain connects TRBV6-6 to TRBJ1-1; D is possibly TRBD1 (6 bases). Trimming took 2 bases from V and 0 from J, leaving 10 bases between them. The CDR3 is 15 residues long. In germline, CDR1 is MNHNY, CDR2 SVGAGI (reference sequence). The CDR3 region has the DNA TGTGCCAGCAGTTACCGGGCAGGGGTGAACACTGAAGCTTTCTTT. Translation gives CASSYRAGVNTEAFF.

The chain uses TRBV29-1 and TRBJ1-5, with a tentative D call TRBD1 (6 bases). This CDR3 has 13 residues. V was trimmed by 5 bases and J by 5 bases, leaving 13 bases between them. Per the germline V gene, CDR1 is SQVTM and CDR2 is ANQGSEA. Here the CDR3 reads CSVSSRGDQPQHF. The CDR3 nucleotides are TGCAGCGTTTCGTCCAGGGGTGATCAGCCCCAGCATTTT.

The chain is built from TRBV9 and TRBJ1-1; maybe TRBD1 (6 bases). The V gene lost 4 bases and the J gene lost 8 bases, with 15 bases spanning the gap. The CDR3 contains 13 residues. From germline, CDR1 is SGDLS and CDR2 YYNGEE. CDR3 loop: CASSLTGYSEAFF. CDR3 DNA sequence: TGTGCCAGCAGCCTTACAGGGTATTCCGAAGCTTTCTTT.

This chain connects TRBV5-1 to TRBJ1-2; maybe TRBD1 (6 bases). Germline CDR1 and CDR2: SGHRS and YFSETQ. The CDR3 loop spans 16 amino acids. V was trimmed by 0 bases and J by 5 bases, leaving 17 bases between them. The CDR3, as DNA: TGCGCCAGCAGCTTGGGAAACAGGGTTCTCAGTTATGGCTACACCTTC. The encoded protein is CASSLGNRVLSYGYTF.

The chain couples TRBV18 to TRBJ1-1; 8 bases are a match to TRBD1. With V trimmed by 2 bases and J by 0 bases, 8 bases remained unmatched. CDR3 length equals 17 residues. Germline V gene sequence: CDR1 KGHSH, CDR2 LQKENI. DNA of the CDR3: TGTGCCAGCTCACCAGAGTATACAGGGGGTATGAACACTGAAGCTTTCTTT. Translation: CASSPEYTGGMNTEAFF.

The chain carries TRBV11-2 and TRBJ2-1, with TRBD2 identical over 8 bases. V dropped 1 base and J dropped 6; count of bases not matched to a gene: 11. The CDR3 totals 17 residues. Looked up from germline, CDR1 is SGHAT and CDR2 is FQNNGV. The CDR3 reads CASSLVVGTSRSNEQFF. CDR3 DNA: TGTGCCAGCAGCTTAGTTGTGGGGACTAGTCGGTCCAATGAGCAGTTCTTC.

CDR3 region: CASRKRQGGYEQYF. The CDR3 nucleotides read TGTGCCAGCAGAAAACGACAGGGTGGCTACGAGCAGTACTTC. The rearrangement joins TRBV5-6 to TRBJ2-7; 7 nucleotides match TRBD1. Germline values: CDR1 SGHDT, CDR2 YYEEEE. The V and J ends lost 5 bases and 3 bases, in that order; junction bases with no gene match: 8. The CDR3 contains 14 residues. The whole variable domain, remainder taken from reference TRBV5-6 and TRBJ2-7, is DAGVTQSPTHLIKTRGQQVTLRCSPKSGHDTVSWYQQALGQGPQFIFQYYEEEERQRGNFPDRFSGHQFPNYSSELNVNALLLGDSALYLCASRKRQGGYEQYFGPGTRLTVT.

The chain combines TRBV5-1 with TRBJ2-5, with 8 bases aligning to TRBD2. Trimming removed 4 bases from V and 0 bases from J; junction bases left unmatched: 8. The CDR3 covers 16 residues. The germline V gene encodes CDR1 SGHRS and CDR2 YFSETQ. The CDR3 loop reads CASSQTSGDYQETQYF. The CDR3 DNA reads TGCGCCAGCAGCCAAACTAGCGGAGACTACCAAGAGACCCAGTACTTC.

The CDR3 DNA is TGCGCCAGCAGCTCGGAGGGTCGGTTTCCCTACGAGCAGTACTTC. As protein: CASSSEGRFPYEQYF. The chain combines TRBV5-1 with TRBJ2-7, with a tentative D call TRBD2 (6 bases). From germline, CDR1 is SGHRS and CDR2 YFSETQ. The CDR3 extends over 15 amino acids. V shed 3 bases and J shed 2 bases, with 15 bases lying between them.

The chain recombines TRBV19 with TRBJ2-5; 9 bases align to TRBD1. V was clipped by 5 bases and J by 4 bases; unmatched bases: 5. CDR1 and CDR2 (germline): LNHDA, SQIVND (reference sequence). This CDR3 is 14 amino acids long. The CDR3 protein is CASSVGTGRETQYF. The CDR3 DNA is TGTGCCAGTAGTGTCGGGACAGGGAGAGAGACCCAGTACTTC.

The V call is TRBV12-3 or TRBV12-4, the J call TRBJ1-4, with D hard to call. V was shortened by 6 bases and J by 8 bases, with 10 bases between the two germline ends. The CDR3 runs to 12 residues. The DNA of the CDR3 is TGTGCCAGCAGGACCTTCGGGGAAAAACTGTTTTTT. This translates into CASRTFGEKLFF.

The gene calls are TRBV7-9 and TRBJ1-1; weak D call: TRBD1 (5 bases). V gave up 5 bases and J gave up 0 bases, with 13 bases separating them. Looked up from germline, CDR1 is SEHNR and CDR2 is FQNEAQ (reference sequence). CDR3 length: 15 residues. This chain's CDR3 is CASSAQQAMNTEAFF. CDR3 in DNA: TGTGCCAGCAGCGCCCAACAGGCCATGAACACTGAAGCTTTCTTT.